The T cell receptor beta chain described here comes from a study of CD8 T cells in Susac syndrome. The CDR3 is made up of 15 amino acids. CDR1 and CDR2 (germline): LGHNA, YSLEER. TEMRA cells underwent FACS enrichment and CD8+ and CD4+ T cells underwent negative isolation. For this clonotype: Germline and junction disagree at one end, which may indicate a read error.

The authors reverse transcribed about 0.5 to 1 ug RNA with random hexamers. Across 54 Vbeta and 13 Jbeta, immunoSEQ multiplex PCR amplified TCR beta CDR3. MiXCR, applied by TCRdb to the immunoSEQ multiplex PCR reads, yields one record per CDR3 protein. The data show around 300,000 distinct CDR3 sequences, about 88% seen once. The rearrangement links TRBV4-3 to TRBJ1-4; the D gene is possibly TRBD1 (5 bases). The sequenced material came from CD8+ T cells from PBMCs. The receptor was derived from a human donor with multiple sclerosis. CDR3 DNA sequence: TGCGCCAGCAGCCCTGGACAAGGCCGGACTGAAAAACTGTCTTTT. It yields the protein CASSPGQGRTEKLSF.